Described below is a single TCR beta chain sequence and its context. The junction and the germline gene differ at one end; a read error may be behind it. The CDR3 loop spans 14 amino acids. In germline, CDR1 is MNHNY, CDR2 SVGAGI (reference sequence). This sample was taken from a study of OX40 agonist ivuxolimab in advanced cancers. The repertoire was sequenced with immunoSEQ multiplex PCR; TCRdb's copy has only in-frame clones and lacks some. In the table there are 20,000 to 25,000 clones, around nine tenths of which are singletons. V gene TRBV6-6 combines with J gene TRBJ1-5, with D possibly TRBD1 on 5 matching bases. This TCR was recovered from an adult with an advanced solid tumor such as melanoma, head and neck, liver or kidney cancer. The specimen was CD4+ or CD8+ T cells sorted from blood, collected in a trial of the OX40 agonist ivuxolimab. CDR3 sequence: CATSPGTWNQPQHF. DNA for the CDR3: TGTGCCACCAGTCCGGGGACTTGGAATCAGCCCCAGCATTTT.